Listed below are T cell receptor beta chains from one sample, sequenced in a study of blood T cell repertoires in COVID-19. TCRdb keeps only in-frame clones here, not all; method: immunoSEQ multiplex PCR. Of 130,000 to 150,000 clones in the sample, 70% to 85% were seen once. Material: peripheral blood. These receptors were collected from a man between 60 and 70 years old with active or convalescent COVID-19. Both conserved end residues are part of each CDR3. The order of the fields is D gene, CDR3 length, clone size, J gene, V gene, CDR3 DNA, CDR3 protein. D genes are given only for firm matches. A clone size is listed for some rows: how often the clone was seen (once, few, many), or a class if it is expanded.

D: NA; length: 14; size: once; J: TRBJ1-1; V: TRBV7-2; DNA: TGTGCCAGCAGCTTAGAAAACACAGGGAATGAAGCTTTCTTT; CDR3: CASSLENTGNEAFF
D: NA; length: 12; size: NA; J: TRBJ1-2; V: TRBV6-1; DNA: TGTGCCAGCAGTGACAGGTTTCCGGGCTACACCTTC; CDR3: CASSDRFPGYTF
D: NA; length: 13; size: NA; J: TRBJ1-1; V: TRBV27; DNA: TGTGCCAGCACCCCCAACACGAACACTGAAGCTTTCTTT; CDR3: CASTPNTNTEAFF
D: NA; length: 13; size: NA; J: TRBJ2-2; V: TRBV6-2/TRBV6-3; DNA: TGTGCCAGCAGTTACTCGAGCCCCGGGGAGCTGTTTTTT; CDR3: CASSYSSPGELFF
D: TRBD1; length: 13; size: NA; J: TRBJ1-4; V: TRBV19; DNA: TGTGCCAGTAGTATCGGACAGGGGGCGAAACTGTTTTTT; CDR3: CASSIGQGAKLFF
D: NA; length: 18; size: few; J: TRBJ2-3; V: TRBV11-2; DNA: TGTGCCAGCAGCTTAGATAGGGCTACGAGGACTTTCACAGATACGCAGTATTTT; CDR3: CASSLDRATRTFTDTQYF
D: TRBD1; length: 15; size: once; J: TRBJ1-1; V: TRBV24-1; DNA: TGTGCCACCAGTGATTCCGGACAGGGTGATACTGAAGCTTTCTTT; CDR3: CATSDSGQGDTEAFF
D: NA; length: 13; size: NA; J: TRBJ2-5; V: TRBV14; DNA: TGTGCCAGCTCGCCTAGCTCTCTGGGGACCCAGTACTTC; CDR3: CASSPSSLGTQYF
D: NA; length: 12; size: NA; J: TRBJ2-1; V: TRBV29-1; DNA: TGCAGCGCCGGTTTCTCAGGCAATGAGCAGTTCTTC; CDR3: CSAGFSGNEQFF
D: TRBD1; length: 15; size: NA; J: TRBJ1-4; V: TRBV6-6; DNA: TGTGCCAGCAGCCCCGACAGGGTAACTAATGAAAAACTGTTTTTT; CDR3: CASSPDRVTNEKLFF
D: TRBD1; length: 13; size: NA; J: TRBJ1-1; V: TRBV6-2/TRBV6-3; DNA: TGTGCCAGCAGTTCTAACAGGGGCACTGAAGCTTTCTTT; CDR3: CASSSNRGTEAFF
D: TRBD1; length: 16; size: NA; J: TRBJ1-1; V: TRBV11-2; DNA: TGTGCCAGCAGCACCAGGACAGGGGGCGACTACCCGGAAGCTTTCTTT; CDR3: CASSTRTGGDYPEAFF
D: NA; length: 14; size: NA; J: TRBJ1-4; V: TRBV6-6; DNA: TGTGCCAGCAGTTACCCCGGACAGATTGAAAAACTGTTTTTT; CDR3: CASSYPGQIEKLFF
D: TRBD1; length: 18; size: NA; J: TRBJ1-5; V: TRBV18; DNA: TGTGCCAGCTCAATAGGGACAGCGAGTCTCATTAGCGATCAGCCCCAGCATTTT; CDR3: CASSIGTASLISDQPQHF
D: NA; length: 17; size: once; J: TRBJ2-2; V: TRBV3-1/TRBV3-2; DNA: TGTGCCAGCAGCCAAGAGCAGGGCCTACCGAACACCGGGGAGCTGTTTTTT; CDR3: CASSQEQGLPNTGELFF
D: NA; length: 14; size: NA; J: TRBJ1-6; V: TRBV6-2/TRBV6-3; DNA: TGTGCCAGCAGTCCCACCGGGACACGGGCCCCCCTCCACTTT; CDR3: CASSPTGTRAPLHF
D: NA; length: 17; size: once; J: TRBJ2-6; V: TRBV19; DNA: TGTGCCAGTAGTTCGCCAGGGTTAAGCTCTGGGGCCAACGTCCTGACTTTC; CDR3: CASSSPGLSSGANVLTF
D: NA; length: 16; size: NA; J: TRBJ2-1; V: TRBV2; DNA: TGTGCCAGCAGTGAAAGGGGAAGTAGGTCCTACAATGAGCAGTTCTTC; CDR3: CASSERGSRSYNEQFF
D: NA; length: 15; size: NA; J: TRBJ2-3; V: TRBV7-9; DNA: TGTGCCAGCAGCACACCGAGTAGGGGCGAGGATACGCAGTATTTT; CDR3: CASSTPSRGEDTQYF
D: NA; length: 14; size: once; J: TRBJ1-5; V: TRBV10-2; DNA: TGCGCCAGCAGTTTTTCTGCGTTCAATCAGCCCCAGCATTTT; CDR3: CASSFSAFNQPQHF
D: NA; length: 12; size: NA; J: TRBJ1-2; V: TRBV5-4; DNA: TGTGCCAGCAGCACGGACAGACCTGGCTACACCTTC; CDR3: CASSTDRPGYTF
D: TRBD1; length: 14; size: NA; J: TRBJ1-2; V: TRBV11-2; DNA: TGTGCCAGTGCTCCCCCGGACAGGGTAAAGGGCTACACCTTC; CDR3: CASAPPDRVKGYTF
D: TRBD2; length: 16; size: NA; J: TRBJ2-2; V: TRBV6-5; DNA: TGTGCCAGCAGTTTCGACAGTGGACCGGGGGGCGGGGAGCTGTTTTTT; CDR3: CASSFDSGPGGGELFF
D: NA; length: 14; size: NA; J: TRBJ2-1; V: TRBV27; DNA: TGTGCCAGCAGTTTATCTTCTCAGGGCAATGAGCAGTTCTTC; CDR3: CASSLSSQGNEQFF
D: TRBD1; length: 15; size: NA; J: TRBJ2-1; V: TRBV7-6; DNA: TGTGCCAGCAGAGCTACCGGGACAGGGTACAATGAGCAGTTCTTC; CDR3: CASRATGTGYNEQFF
D: TRBD1; length: 14; size: once; J: TRBJ1-1; V: TRBV7-2; DNA: TGTGCCAGCAGCTTAGCCCGGGACAGGACTGAAGCTTTCTTT; CDR3: CASSLARDRTEAFF
D: NA; length: 15; size: NA; J: TRBJ1-1; V: TRBV6-5; DNA: TGTGCCAGCAGTCCCGTGACAGGACTGAACACTGAAGCTTTCTTT; CDR3: CASSPVTGLNTEAFF
D: TRBD2; length: 16; size: NA; J: TRBJ2-1; V: TRBV23-1; DNA: TGCGCCAGCGGCCGGCTAGCGGGAGCTCCCTACAATGAGCAGTTCTTC; CDR3: CASGRLAGAPYNEQFF
D: TRBD1; length: 17; size: NA; J: TRBJ2-5; V: TRBV6-2/TRBV6-3; DNA: TGTGCCAGCAGTTACCGCCGGACAGGGGGCGATCGGGAGACCCAGTACTTC; CDR3: CASSYRRTGGDRETQYF
D: NA; length: 13; size: NA; J: TRBJ1-3; V: TRBV7-2; DNA: TGTGCCAGCAGCCCCGGGTATGCAAACACCATATATTTT; CDR3: CASSPGYANTIYF
D: NA; length: 12; size: NA; J: TRBJ2-7; V: TRBV10-1; DNA: TGCGCCAGCAGTGAGGCGGGCTACGAGCAGTACTTC; CDR3: CASSEAGYEQYF
D: TRBD1; length: 13; size: NA; J: TRBJ1-2; V: TRBV29-1; DNA: TGCAGCGCCCGGACAGGGAAGATCTATGGCTACACCTTC; CDR3: CSARTGKIYGYTF
D: TRBD1; length: 15; size: NA; J: TRBJ1-1; V: TRBV30; DNA: TGTGCCTGGAGTCCACTCACAGGGGTGAACACTGAAGCTTTCTTT; CDR3: CAWSPLTGVNTEAFF
D: NA; length: 16; size: few; J: TRBJ1-3; V: TRBV7-2; DNA: TGTGCCAGCAGCTTAGCCGGGGTCCAAGCCGGAAACACCATATATTTT; CDR3: CASSLAGVQAGNTIYF
D: NA; length: 14; size: NA; J: TRBJ1-3; V: TRBV6-6; DNA: TGTGCCAGCAGCTTCGGTTTCTCTGGAAACACCATATATTTT; CDR3: CASSFGFSGNTIYF
D: NA; length: 15; size: few; J: TRBJ1-2; V: TRBV4-1; DNA: TGCGCCAGCAGCCAAGAGCCCAGTTCTAACTATGGCTACACCTTC; CDR3: CASSQEPSSNYGYTF
D: NA; length: 11; size: NA; J: TRBJ2-1; V: TRBV6-2/TRBV6-3; DNA: TGTGCCAGCAGCACTGACAATGAGCAGTTCTTC; CDR3: CASSTDNEQFF
D: NA; length: 15; size: NA; J: TRBJ2-1; V: TRBV10-3; DNA: TGTGCCATCAGCCTTAGCGGAGAGCCGGACAATGAGCAGTTCTTC; CDR3: CAISLSGEPDNEQFF
D: NA; length: 13; size: once; J: TRBJ2-1; V: TRBV12-3/TRBV12-4; DNA: TGTGCCAGCAGTTTTGGCCAATACAATGAGCAGTTCTTC; CDR3: CASSFGQYNEQFF
D: TRBD1; length: 15; size: NA; J: TRBJ1-4; V: TRBV5-4; DNA: TGTGCCAGCAGCCCGAAGACAGGGAAGGGTGAAAAACTGTTTTTT; CDR3: CASSPKTGKGEKLFF
D: TRBD1; length: 14; size: NA; J: TRBJ1-1; V: TRBV9; DNA: TGTGCCAGCAGCGTAGGCAGGGGGCCCACTGAAGCTTTCTTT; CDR3: CASSVGRGPTEAFF
D: NA; length: 16; size: NA; J: TRBJ1-6; V: TRBV6-5; DNA: TGTGCCAGCAGTTACTCGATATACAGAAAGTATTCACCCCTCCACTTT; CDR3: CASSYSIYRKYSPLHF
D: TRBD2; length: 15; size: NA; J: TRBJ2-5; V: TRBV3-1/TRBV3-2; DNA: TGTGCCAGCAGCCCTTTTTCGGGGGGACAAGAGACCCAGTACTTC; CDR3: CASSPFSGGQETQYF
D: TRBD1; length: 20; size: NA; J: TRBJ1-4; V: TRBV3-1/TRBV3-2; DNA: TGTGCCAGCAGCCCAATTAGGGACAGGGGGCTCGTTGCAACTAATGAAAAACTGTTTTTT; CDR3: CASSPIRDRGLVATNEKLFF
D: TRBD1; length: 16; size: NA; J: TRBJ1-5; V: TRBV5-1; DNA: TGCGCCAGCAGCTTAGGACAGGGGGCCGGCAATCAGCCCCAGCATTTT; CDR3: CASSLGQGAGNQPQHF
D: NA; length: 14; size: NA; J: TRBJ1-4; V: TRBV6-2/TRBV6-3; DNA: TGTGCCAGCAGTCGCGTTACAGGGACCAACCCACTGTTTTTT; CDR3: CASSRVTGTNPLFF
D: TRBD1; length: 19; size: NA; J: TRBJ1-2; V: TRBV4-3; DNA: TGCGCCAGCAGCCCCCAAGCAACCTACGGACAGGGGCCTAACTATGGCTACACCTTC; CDR3: CASSPQATYGQGPNYGYTF